This T cell receptor beta chain was recorded in a study of OX40 agonist ivuxolimab in advanced cancers. V dropped 2 bases and J dropped 0 bases, with 10 bases sitting between them. The CDR3 sequence is 16 residues long. The germline V gene encodes CDR1 SGHTA and CDR2 FQGTGA. Here immunoSEQ multiplex PCR was the method, and the copy in TCRdb shows in-frame clones only, minus some. The repertoire includes 57,000 or so clones, roughly 82% of them detected once, and about 3% sits in the top ten. The sequences come from CD4+ or CD8+ T cells sorted from blood, collected in a trial of the OX40 agonist ivuxolimab. The TCR comes from an adult with an advanced solid tumor such as melanoma, head and neck, liver or kidney cancer. The V and J genes are TRBV7-3 and TRBJ2-2, with D possibly matching TRBD1 (5 bases). The CDR3 nucleotides are TGTGCCAGCAGCTTACACGCAGGGACGAACACCGGGGAGCTGTTTTTT. As protein: CASSLHAGTNTGELFF. Full variable domain (outside the CDR3, taken from reference TRBV7-3 and TRBJ2-2): GAGVSQTPSNKVTEKGKYVELRCDPISGHTALYWYRQSLGQGPEFLIYFQGTGAADDSGLPNDRFFAVRPEGSVSTLKIQRTERGDSAVYLCASSLHAGTNTGELFFGEGSRLTVL.